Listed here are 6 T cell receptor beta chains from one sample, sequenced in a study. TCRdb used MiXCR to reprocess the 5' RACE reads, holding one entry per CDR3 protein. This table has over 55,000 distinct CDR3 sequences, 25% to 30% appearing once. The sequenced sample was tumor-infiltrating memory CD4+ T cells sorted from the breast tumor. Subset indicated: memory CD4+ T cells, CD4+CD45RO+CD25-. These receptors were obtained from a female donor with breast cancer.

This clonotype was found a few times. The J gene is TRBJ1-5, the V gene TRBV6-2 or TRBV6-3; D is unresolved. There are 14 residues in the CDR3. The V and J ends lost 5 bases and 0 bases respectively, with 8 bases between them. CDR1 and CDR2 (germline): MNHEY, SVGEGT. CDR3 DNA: TGTGCCAGCAGTGACGGCCTTAGCAATCAGCCCCAGCATTTT. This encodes CASSDGLSNQPQHF.

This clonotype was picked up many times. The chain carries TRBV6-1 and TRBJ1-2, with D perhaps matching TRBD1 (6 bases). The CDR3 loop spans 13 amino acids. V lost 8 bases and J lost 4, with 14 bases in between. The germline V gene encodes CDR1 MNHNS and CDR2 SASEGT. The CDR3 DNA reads TGTGCCAGCCGAAAGGGGGGCGGCTATGGCTACACCTTC. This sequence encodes CASRKGGGYGYTF.

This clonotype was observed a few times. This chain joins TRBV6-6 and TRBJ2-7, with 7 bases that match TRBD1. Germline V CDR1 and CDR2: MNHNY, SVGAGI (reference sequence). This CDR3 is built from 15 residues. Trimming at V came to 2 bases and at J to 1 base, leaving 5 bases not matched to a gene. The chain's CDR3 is CASSYRDSSSYEQYF. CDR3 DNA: TGTGCCAGCAGTTACCGGGACAGCTCTTCCTACGAGCAGTACTTC.

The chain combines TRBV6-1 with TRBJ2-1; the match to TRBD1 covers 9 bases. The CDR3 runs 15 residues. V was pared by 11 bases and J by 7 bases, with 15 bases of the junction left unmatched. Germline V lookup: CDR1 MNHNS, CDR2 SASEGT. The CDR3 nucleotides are TGTGCCGGAAGGTTACAGGGGGCTCAGAGTAATGAGCAGTTCTTC. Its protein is CAGRLQGAQSNEQFF.

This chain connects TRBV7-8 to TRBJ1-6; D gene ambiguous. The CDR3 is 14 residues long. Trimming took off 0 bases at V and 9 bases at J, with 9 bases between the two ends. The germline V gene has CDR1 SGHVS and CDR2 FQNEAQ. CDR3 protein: CASSLAPLGSPLHF. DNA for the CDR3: TGTGCCAGCAGCTTAGCACCTCTCGGTTCACCCCTCCACTTT.

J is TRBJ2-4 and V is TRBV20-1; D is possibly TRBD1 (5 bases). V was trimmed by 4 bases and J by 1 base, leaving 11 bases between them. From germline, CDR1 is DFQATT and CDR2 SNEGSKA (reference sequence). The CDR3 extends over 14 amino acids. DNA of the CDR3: TGCAGTGCTATTTCGCCAGGGGCCAAAAACATTCAGTACTTC. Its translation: CSAISPGAKNIQYF.